This entry describes one TCR beta chain. Its antigen is unknown. The sample originates from a study of pediatric ulcerative colitis. Rectal tissue came from one to two pinch biopsies taken at colonoscopy. Control subjects, colonoscoped for suspected IBD, had macroscopically and histologically normal endoscopy. Whole-study findings and limits: Clonal expansions reduced rectal repertoire diversity in acute severe colitis. Blood-rectal clonal overlap within each person was significantly higher in ulcerative colitis patients than controls. Blood samples from a couple of patients yielded substantially fewer templates and were excluded from blood-rectal overlap analysis.

Produced via immunoSEQ multiplex PCR; TCRdb's table is partial and in-frame only. Among under 15,000 clones listed, 60% to 80% were seen once. Germline-derived CDR1 and CDR2 are SGHNT and YYREEE (reference sequence). V was clipped by 3 bases and J by 2 bases, with 13 bases between them. CDR3 length: 15 residues. This chain joins TRBV5-4 and TRBJ2-3; possibly TRBD1 or TRBD2 for D (5 bases each). This TCR derives from a boy younger than 18 who was a control in a study of pediatric ulcerative colitis. Sequencing input: gut tissue. CDR3 residues: CASSSGTYPTDTQYF. The CDR3 DNA is TGTGCCAGCAGCTCCGGGACGTACCCCACAGATACGCAGTATTTT.